This is a list of T cell receptor beta chains from one sample in a study of blood T cell repertoires in COVID-19. The assay was immunoSEQ multiplex PCR, and TCRdb's table has in-frame clones only and misses some. The sample has around 31,000 clones; more than 70% are singletons. Sequenced sample: peripheral blood. The origin of the receptors is a woman aged 35 to 49 with active or convalescent COVID-19. The CDR3 runs from the conserved cysteine through the conserved F or W. The D gene is left open where the match is weak. Size values are once, few and many counts, or a class for expanded clones, and some rows have none.

TRBD1	TRBJ1-2	TRBV27	-	TGTGCCAGCAGTCTGCAACAGGGGGCTAACTATGGCTACACCTTC	CASSLQQGANYGYTF
TRBD1	TRBJ1-1	TRBV5-6	-	TGTGCCAGCAGCTTGGCGCCGATGACAGGGGGCACTGAAGCTTTCTTT	CASSLAPMTGGTEAFF
TRBD2	TRBJ2-3	TRBV9	-	TGTGCCAGCAGCGTACGGGGGACGGGGGGAGCAGATACGCAGTATTTT	CASSVRGTGGADTQYF
TRBD1	TRBJ1-2	TRBV29-1	few	TGCAGCGGTACCGGGACAGATAACGATGGCTACACCTTC	CSGTGTDNDGYTF
TRBD1	TRBJ2-7	TRBV7-8	-	TGTGCCAGCGGGGACAGACCCTACGAGCAGTACTTC	CASGDRPYEQYF
TRBD2	TRBJ2-5	TRBV4-1	-	TGCGCCAGCAGCCAAGAAAGGGCGACTAGCGGGGGGGACCAAGAGACCCAGTACTTC	CASSQERATSGGDQETQYF
-	TRBJ2-2	TRBV7-2	once	TGTGCCAGCAGCTTAGCCCCCTTGGGGCGCGGGGAGCTGTTTTTT	CASSLAPLGRGELFF
-	TRBJ1-5	TRBV18	-	TGTGCCAGCTCAGCCCAGGGAGGGGAAATAGGGCAGCCCCAGCATTTT	CASSAQGGEIGQPQHF
-	TRBJ1-6	TRBV9	once	TGTGCCAGCAGCCCTCCGGGCTCCTATAATTCACCCCTCCACTTT	CASSPPGSYNSPLHF
TRBD2	TRBJ2-3	TRBV7-8	-	TGTGCCAGCAGCTCAGGACTAGCGGGAGTCACAGATACGCAGTATTTT	CASSSGLAGVTDTQYF
-	TRBJ1-1	TRBV4-1	-	TGCGCCAGCAGCCCCGGGGGGGAGAACACTGAAGCTTTCTTT	CASSPGGENTEAFF
-	TRBJ2-5	TRBV10-3	-	TGTGCCATCAGTGAGTCGGATCGGGGGGAGACCCAGTACTTC	CAISESDRGETQYF
-	TRBJ1-2	TRBV18	-	TGTGCCAGCTCACCCCTCGACAGGAGCGGCTATGGCTACACCTTC	CASSPLDRSGYGYTF